Below, one TCR beta chain is given with its context. Its antigen is unidentified. Clones were sequenced by immunoSEQ multiplex PCR, and TCRdb holds only the in-frame ones, with some missing. The table lists about 9,700 clones, roughly 75% of them singletons. This sample is drawn from a study of PD-1 blockade in classical Hodgkin lymphoma. Study results and limitations: Exclusion removed patients who began nivolumab under 1 year after ASCT. Newly diagnosed patients reportedly had lower baseline TCR diversity than healthy donors. Underlying causes for the observed repertoire differences were not defined, possibly disease activity or prior therapy.

V lost 0 bases, J lost 4 bases, and 13 bases lay in between. Germline-derived CDR1 and CDR2 are SGHRS and YFSETQ. This CDR3 is 16 amino acids long. As to time point: cycle 4 day 1 (C4D1), after about 6 weeks of nivolumab. All trial patients relapsed after autologous stem cell transplantation. Magnetic negative selection served to purify CD4+ T cells out of PBMCs that had been thawed. Progressive disease, partial response or complete response was each patient's best response. This chain joins TRBV5-1 and TRBJ1-4; possible D gene TRBD1, 6 bases. This sequence originates from a human donor with classical Hodgkin lymphoma. Sequenced here: CD4+ T cells from blood, sampled before the fourth cycle of nivolumab. The CDR3 DNA reads as TGCGCCAGCAGCTTGGCCGGACAGCGTAATAATGAAAAACTGTTTTTT. Protein: CASSLAGQRNNEKLFF.